This TCR beta chain is from a study of blood T cell repertoires in COVID-19. The method was immunoSEQ multiplex PCR; TCRdb's version includes in-frame clones alone and lacks a portion of them. The repertoire consists of 140,000 to 150,000 clones, with around 87% occurring once and the leading ten covering 0.95% to 1.5%. Germline values: CDR1 MDHEN, CDR2 SYDVKM. V gave up 6 bases and J gave up 5 bases; unmatched junction bases: 6. The CDR3 consists of 14 residues. Concerning this clone itself: This sample includes further DNA sequences coding for the same CDR3.

The study recruited people aged 18 to 89 years across roughly 23 US areas. The receptor was isolated from a woman aged 25 to 39 with acute COVID-19. The chain is built from TRBV28 and TRBJ1-5; TRBD1 agrees at 8 bases. Sequencing was performed on PBMCs or T cells enriched from blood (not recorded which). The CDR3 region has the DNA TGTGCCAGCAGCTTAGGACAGGGATATCAGCCCCAGCATTTT. Translated: CASSLGQGYQPQHF.